One sample yielded the 10 T cell receptor beta chains listed below, sequenced in a study of T cell repertoires in cytomegalovirus infection. TCRdb re-derived calls from the reads in MiXCR, one entry per CDR3 protein. The sample includes 700,000 to 900,000 distinct CDR3 sequences, 25% to 35% of them seen just once. Which antigens these TCRs recognize remains unknown. Sequences were derived from cultured CD8+ T cells from PBMCs, sampled from culture after CMV antigen stimulation. The receptor source for this set is a human donor in good health (CMV status not recorded). Some clones in this sample may be carry-over from other donors' samples.

The chain carries TRBV4-1 and TRBJ1-1, with 9 bases matching TRBD1. Germline CDR1 is MGHRA and CDR2 is YSYEKL. This CDR3 is built from 22 residues. J gave up 0 bases and V 3 bases, and 23 bases lay outside the gene matches. CDR3 loop: CASSHQLISRDRVNWMNTEAFF. CDR3 nucleotide sequence: TGCGCCAGCAGCCACCAGCTAATCTCCCGGGACAGGGTGAATTGGATGAACACTGAAGCTTTCTTT.

This clonotype turned up a few times. The rearrangement uses TRBV6-2 or TRBV6-3 and TRBJ1-5; unclear D gene. The CDR3 spans 12 residues. Between the trimmed V and J ends, which lost 4 bases and 6 bases, there was a span of 7 bases. CDR1 is MNHEY, CDR2 SVGEGT, per germline. The CDR3 loop is CASSFGFQPQHF. CDR3 DNA: TGTGCCAGCAGTTTTGGGTTTCAGCCCCAGCATTTT.

This clonotype was counted between two and nine times. The V and J genes are TRBV7-9 and TRBJ2-3; the match to TRBD2 covers 9 bases. Trimming took 8 bases from V and 3 from J; bases not matched to a gene: 9. In germline, CDR1 is SEHNR, CDR2 FQNEAQ (reference sequence). The CDR3 is 15 residues long. The CDR3 region has the DNA TGTGCCAGCGGAGGGGTAGCGGGGGATACAGATACGCAGTATTTT. The encoded protein is CASGGVAGDTDTQYF.

The chain's CDR3 is CSVEEGGYYGYTF. The CDR3 region has the DNA TGCAGCGTTGAAGAGGGGGGCTACTATGGCTACACCTTC. The V call is TRBV29-1, the J call TRBJ1-2; the D gene is possibly TRBD1 (6 bases). Deletions cut 0 bases from V and 3 bases from J, with 8 bases between. The CDR3 spans 13 residues. The germline CDR1 and CDR2 sequences are SQVTM and ANQGSEA.

This clonotype occurred a few times. The genes are TRBV7-6 and TRBJ1-1; no clear D. Deletions cut 5 bases from V and 6 bases from J, with 10 bases between. CDR1 SGHVS and CDR2 FNYEAQ come from the germline V gene. CDR3 size: 12 residues. The CDR3 DNA is TGTGCCAGCAGCCCCGCGGTCGCTGAAGCTTTCTTT. Its protein product is CASSPAVAEAFF.

On this clonotype: A much larger clone differs by one base, so this may be a read error. The genes are TRBV12-3 or TRBV12-4 and TRBJ2-2; either TRBD1 or TRBD2 may fit D (5 bases each). The CDR3 is 14 amino acids. CDR3: CASRGTANTGVLFF. CDR3 in DNA: TGTGCCAGCAGAGGGACGGCCAACACCGGGGTGCTGTTTTTT.

The CDR3 region has the DNA TGTGCCAGCAGCGCCGGGTCCCAATCCAATCAGCCCCAGCATTTT. Its translation: CASSAGSQSNQPQHF. The chain is built from TRBV2 and TRBJ1-5; D not resolved. Germline V lookup: CDR1 SNHLY, CDR2 FYNNEI. The CDR3 loop spans 15 amino acids. The germline V and J ends were trimmed by 6 bases and 3 bases, with 15 bases remaining between them.

This clonotype was counted only a few times. This chain uses TRBV29-1 with TRBJ1-1; D remains ambiguous. Between the trimmed V and J ends, which lost 4 bases and 0 bases, there was a span of 12 bases. In germline, CDR1 is SQVTM, CDR2 ANQGSEA. The CDR3 is 14 residues long. This CDR3 reads CSVGRMGVNTEAFF. The CDR3 DNA reads TGCAGCGTTGGGCGGATGGGAGTGAACACTGAAGCTTTCTTT.

The table lists this clonotype with a few counts. V is TRBV4-2 and J is TRBJ2-5; D is uncertain. Germline V gene sequence: CDR1 LGHNA, CDR2 YNFKEQ. CDR3 length equals 13 residues. V lost 4 bases and J lost 5, with 11 bases in between. The CDR3 DNA reads as TGTGCCAGCAGCCGCCGAACGGCCGAGACCCAGTACTTC. It codes for CASSRRTAETQYF.

This clonotype has more than one count but fewer than ten. The V and J genes are TRBV14 and TRBJ1-2, with unresolved D. Trimming left V 2 bases short and J 5 bases short, with 15 bases between. The CDR3 sequence is 15 residues long. In germline, CDR1 is SGHDN, CDR2 FVKESK. CDR3 DNA: TGTGCCAGCAGCCAACGCCGGAGGCCGGATTATGGCTACACCTTC. The encoded protein is CASSQRRRPDYGYTF.